These 8 T cell receptor beta chains originate from one sample sequenced in a study of CD8 T cells in Susac syndrome. RNA in amounts of about 0.45 to 1 ug was reverse transcribed with random hexamers. MiXCR was run by TCRdb on the immunoSEQ multiplex PCR reads, yielding one entry per CDR3 protein. This table holds under 200,000 distinct CDR3 sequences, 95% found once. The source material was CD8+ T cells from PBMCs. The receptor source for this set is a human donor with Susac syndrome.

The chain combines TRBV4-1 with TRBJ2-7; D remains ambiguous. V dropped 4 bases and J dropped 2 bases, with 15 bases sitting between them. Germline values: CDR1 MGHRA, CDR2 YSYEKL. The CDR3 is 15 amino acids. CDR3 sequence reads: CASSLDTDLTYEQYF. CDR3 in DNA: TGCGCCAGCAGCCTCGATACAGACCTAACCTACGAGCAGTACTTC.

V usage is TRBV9 and J usage is TRBJ2-1, with a possible D match to TRBD2 (6 bases). V was trimmed by 2 bases and J by 6 bases, leaving 15 bases between them. The CDR3 loop spans 15 amino acids. Germline assignment: CDR1 SGDLS and CDR2 YYNGEE. CDR3 loop: CASSVGGTRINEQFF. CDR3 nucleotide sequence: TGTGCCAGCAGCGTTGGGGGGACTCGTATCAATGAGCAGTTCTTC.

This chain links TRBV20-1 with TRBJ2-7; unclear D gene. Trimming removed 6 bases from V and 0 bases from J, with 9 bases in between. The V gene's germline CDR1 is DFQATT and CDR2 SNEGSKA (reference sequence). CDR3 size: 12 residues. CDR3 sequence: CSATPTSYEQYF. In DNA, the CDR3 is TGCAGTGCCACCCCCACCTCCTACGAGCAGTACTTC.

This clonotype occurred a few times. The V gene is TRBV12-3 or TRBV12-4, the J gene TRBJ2-1; D not resolved. V lost 1 base to trimming and J lost 5 bases, with 6 bases between them. This CDR3 spans 13 amino acids. In DNA form, the CDR3 reads TGTGCCAGCAGTTTAGACCGAGACAATGAGCAGTTCTTC. It yields the protein CASSLDRDNEQFF.

The rearrangement joins TRBV29-1 to TRBJ1-2, with no clear D. The CDR3 extends over 13 amino acids. Trimming pared 3 bases from V and 3 bases from J, leaving 11 bases between. CDR1 SQVTM and CDR2 ANQGSEA come from the germline V gene. CDR3 sequence reads: CSVEREGDYGYTF. As DNA, the CDR3 is TGCAGCGTTGAGAGGGAGGGAGACTATGGCTACACCTTC.

V and J are TRBV4-1 and TRBJ2-7; D perhaps matches TRBD1 (6 bases). The CDR3 spans 13 residues. Germline V gene data show CDR1 as MGHRA and CDR2 as YSYEKL. The V end lost 4 bases, the J end lost 7 bases, and 14 bases lay between the germline ends. CDR3 sequence reads: CASSPWVGGEQYF. The CDR3 DNA sequence: TGCGCCAGCAGCCCTTGGGTAGGGGGAGAGCAGTACTTC.

The chain couples TRBV5-4 to TRBJ2-5; unclear D gene. V was pared by 4 bases and J by 5 bases, with 12 bases between. The germline V gene has CDR1 SGHNT and CDR2 YYREEE (reference sequence). The CDR3 is 13 amino acids. This CDR3 reads CASSLGWSETQYF. In DNA form, the CDR3 reads TGTGCCAGCAGCCTAGGGTGGTCGGAGACCCAGTACTTC.

This sequence joins TRBV20-1 and TRBJ2-5; 8 positions match TRBD2. CDR3 length equals 16 residues. CDR1 is DFQATT and CDR2 is SNEGSKA in the germline V gene (reference sequence). After removal of 1 base from V and 5 bases from J, the junction contained 12 bases not matched to a gene. CDR3 amino acids: CSARALGSASGETQYF. DNA for the CDR3: TGCAGTGCTAGAGCGCTGGGGTCAGCTAGCGGGGAGACCCAGTACTTC.